These 7 T cell receptor beta chains share one sample of origin, sequenced in a study of blood T cell repertoires in COVID-19. Generated by immunoSEQ multiplex PCR, the TCRdb table keeps only in-frame clones and is missing some. The sample yields 270,000 or so clones, approximately 86% seen once. The sample consisted of peripheral blood. Receptors originate from a man in his forties with active or convalescent COVID-19.

The rearrangement joins TRBV14 to TRBJ1-2; D is perhaps TRBD1 (6 bases). V lost 4 bases, J lost 6 bases, and 15 bases lay in between. The CDR3 is 14 residues long. Per germline, CDR1 SGHDN and CDR2 FVKESK. The chain's CDR3 is CASSPSGGLDGYTF. The CDR3 nucleotides are TGTGCCAGCAGCCCGTCCGGGGGGCTCGATGGCTACACCTTC.

For this clone: Other nucleotide sequences from this sample produce the same CDR3. This CDR3 is CASSQGQGGTIYF. The CDR3 nucleotides are TGTGCCAGCAGCCAGGGACAGGGTGGCACCATATATTTT. The chain recombines TRBV3-1 (or the pseudogene TRBV3-2) with TRBJ1-3; 9 bases are a match to TRBD1. CDR1 and CDR2 from the germline V gene are LGHDT and YNNKEL (reference sequence). V dropped 3 bases and J dropped 9; count of bases not matched to a gene: 3. This CDR3 has 13 amino acids.

This clone occurred once. V is TRBV19 and J is TRBJ1-1; D gene uncertain. The germline V and J ends were trimmed by 4 bases and 0 bases, with 12 bases remaining between them. The CDR3 length is 15 residues. Per germline, CDR1 LNHDA and CDR2 SQIVND (reference sequence). In DNA, the CDR3 is TGTGCCAGTAGTAGAGGCTGGGTTCTGAACACTGAAGCTTTCTTT. This gives the protein CASSRGWVLNTEAFF.

This CDR3 is CASSLGQGPSTDTQYF. The CDR3 DNA reads as TGCGCCAGCAGCCTAGGACAGGGGCCGAGCACAGATACGCAGTATTTT. The chain is built from TRBV5-1 and TRBJ2-3; 9 bases align to TRBD1. V was clipped by 4 bases and J by 0 bases; unmatched bases: 6. Germline assignment: CDR1 SGHRS and CDR2 YFSETQ. The length of the CDR3 is 16 residues.

V gene TRBV5-1 combines with J gene TRBJ1-2; TRBD1 is a possible D gene (6 bases). Germline V lookup: CDR1 SGHRS, CDR2 YFSETQ. V lost 3 bases to trimming and J lost 6 bases, with 18 bases between them. The CDR3 is 15 residues long. The CDR3 nucleotides are TGCGCCAGCAGCTCCAGGGAGGCGGGGGCGGATGGCTACACCTTC. It specifies CASSSREAGADGYTF.

This chain joins TRBV29-1 and TRBJ1-2; 9 nucleotides align to TRBD1. This CDR3 contains 14 residues. The V segment lost 7 bases and the J segment 4 bases; nucleotides outside the gene matches: 10. Per the germline V gene, CDR1 is SQVTM and CDR2 is ANQGSEA. CDR3 protein: CSARGGQGVYGYTF. The CDR3 nucleotides read TGCAGCGCCCGAGGGGGACAGGGCGTCTATGGCTACACCTTC.

This clone is labeled as medium-sized. The V gene is TRBV7-9, the J gene TRBJ1-2, with 7 bases identical to TRBD1. V lost 5 bases to trimming and J lost 4 bases; unmatched junction nucleotides: 7. CDR1 and CDR2 from the germline V gene are SEHNR and FQNEAQ (reference sequence). CDR3 length equals 14 residues. The CDR3 is CASSIGQAAYGYTF. CDR3 in DNA: TGTGCCAGCAGCATTGGACAGGCCGCCTATGGCTACACCTTC.